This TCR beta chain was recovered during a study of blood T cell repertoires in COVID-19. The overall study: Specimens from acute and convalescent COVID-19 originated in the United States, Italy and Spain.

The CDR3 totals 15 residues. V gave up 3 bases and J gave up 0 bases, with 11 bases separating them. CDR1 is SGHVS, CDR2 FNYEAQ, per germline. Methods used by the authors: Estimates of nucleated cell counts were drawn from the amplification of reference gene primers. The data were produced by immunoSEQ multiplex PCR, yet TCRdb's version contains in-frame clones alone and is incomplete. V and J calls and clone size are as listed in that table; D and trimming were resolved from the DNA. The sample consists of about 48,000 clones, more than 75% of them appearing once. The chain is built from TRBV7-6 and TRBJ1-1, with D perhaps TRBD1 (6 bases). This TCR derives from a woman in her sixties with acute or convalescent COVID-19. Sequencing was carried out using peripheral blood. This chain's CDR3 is CASSFRDNMNTEAFF. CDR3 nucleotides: TGTGCCAGCAGCTTTAGGGACAACATGAACACTGAAGCTTTCTTT.